This T cell receptor (beta chain) was retrieved from a study of T-cell memory formation after mild COVID-19. This clonotype was picked up a small number of times. TCRdb itself ran the 5' RACE reads through MiXCR, one entry per CDR3 protein. The sample includes about 200,000 distinct CDR3 sequences, around 17% of them seen just once. This receptor was taken from an adult woman who had mild COVID-19 (a few samples of this study predate the infection). Cell type and time point are not known. Sequencing input: PBMCs or a T cell subset sorted from them (not recorded which).

The CDR3, as DNA: TGCAGTGCTACCGGGACAGGGTACGAAAAACTGTTTTTT. This sequence encodes CSATGTGYEKLFF. This chain links TRBV20-1 with TRBJ1-4; 9 nucleotides align to TRBD1. The CDR3 is made up of 13 amino acids. The V gene end was trimmed by 4 bases and the J gene end by 8 bases; junction bases not matched to a gene: 5. CDR1 is DFQATT, CDR2 SNEGSKA, per germline (reference sequence).